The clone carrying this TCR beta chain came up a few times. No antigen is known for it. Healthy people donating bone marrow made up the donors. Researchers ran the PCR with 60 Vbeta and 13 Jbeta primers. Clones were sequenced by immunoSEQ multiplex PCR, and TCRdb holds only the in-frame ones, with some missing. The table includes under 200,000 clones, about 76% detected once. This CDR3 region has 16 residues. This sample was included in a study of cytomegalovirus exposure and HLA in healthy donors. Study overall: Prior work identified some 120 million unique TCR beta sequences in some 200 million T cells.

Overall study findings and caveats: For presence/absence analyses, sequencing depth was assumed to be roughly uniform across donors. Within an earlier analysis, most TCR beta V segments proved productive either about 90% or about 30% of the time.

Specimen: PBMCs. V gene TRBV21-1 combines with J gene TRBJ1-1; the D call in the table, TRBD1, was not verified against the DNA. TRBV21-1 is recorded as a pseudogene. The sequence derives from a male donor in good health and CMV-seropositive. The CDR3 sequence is CASSKGRQGPPTEAFF. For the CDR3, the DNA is TGTGCCAGCAGCAAGGGAAGACAGGGACCCCCCACTGAAGCTTTCTTT.